These T cell receptor beta chains were read from a single sample in a study of blood T cell repertoires in COVID-19. Sequencing used immunoSEQ multiplex PCR; TCRdb keeps in-frame clones, though not all of them. In the table there are about 140,000 clones, approximately 86% of which are singletons. The specimen sequenced was peripheral blood. The receptors shown here come from a woman in her sixties with acute or convalescent COVID-19. Each CDR3 is given with its conserved first and last residue. A D gene is named only where the DNA matches it firmly. The size of a clone is reported for some rows only, either as once, few or many, or as a class for expanded clones.

>once|TRBV18|TRBD1|TRBJ1-1|14
CASSPDRAGTEAFF
TGTGCCAGCTCACCGGACAGGGCAGGCACTGAAGCTTTCTTT
>-|TRBV6-2/TRBV6-3|-|TRBJ2-1|14
CASSPRGTYNEQFF
TGTGCCAGCAGTCCCAGGGGTACCTACAATGAGCAGTTCTTC
>-|TRBV12-3/TRBV12-4|-|TRBJ1-1|13
CASSGTSNTEAFF
TGTGCCAGCAGTGGGACATCGAACACTGAAGCTTTCTTT
>-|TRBV18|TRBD1|TRBJ2-4|20
CASSPLTPKTGTGVKNIQYF
TGTGCCAGCTCACCACTTACCCCGAAAACCGGGACAGGGGTCAAAAACATTCAGTACTTC
>few|TRBV5-1|TRBD1|TRBJ2-5|15
CASSLEGQGIETQYF
TGCGCCAGCAGCTTGGAGGGACAGGGGATTGAGACCCAGTACTTC
>-|TRBV4-3|-|TRBJ2-2|16
CASSQEYGANTGELFF
TGCGCCAGCAGCCAAGAGTACGGGGCGAACACCGGGGAGCTGTTTTTT
>-|TRBV4-2|-|TRBJ1-2|13
CASSPTKNYGYTF
TGTGCCAGCAGCCCAACAAAGAACTATGGCTACACCTTC
>-|TRBV6-5|-|TRBJ1-2|14
CASSYSIESYGYTF
TGTGCCAGCAGTTACTCGATTGAGAGCTATGGCTACACCTTC
>-|TRBV5-1|TRBD1|TRBJ1-4|14
CASSRDRGNEKLFF
TGCGCCAGCAGCCGGGACAGGGGTAATGAAAAACTGTTTTTT
>-|TRBV4-1|TRBD1|TRBJ2-7|20
CASSQEGPGTGEGSSYEQYF
TGCGCCAGCAGCCAAGAAGGTCCCGGGACAGGGGAGGGTAGCTCCTACGAGCAGTACTTC
>-|TRBV7-7|TRBD1|TRBJ2-7|14
CASSPPGQPYEQYF
TGTGCTAGCAGCCCTCCGGGACAGCCCTACGAGCAGTACTTC
>-|TRBV5-4|TRBD1|TRBJ2-7|13
CASSLQGAYEQYF
TGTGCCAGCAGCTTGCAGGGGGCCTACGAGCAGTACTTC
>once|TRBV7-3|TRBD1|TRBJ1-1|15
CASSPSGGAGTEAFF
TGTGCCAGCAGCCCATCAGGGGGCGCTGGAACTGAAGCTTTCTTT
>once|TRBV7-2|TRBD1|TRBJ2-2|15
CASSPDRAGSGELFF
TGTGCCAGCAGCCCGGACAGGGCGGGGAGCGGGGAGCTGTTTTTT
>-|TRBV6-5|-|TRBJ2-2|14
CASTGPQVGGELFF
TGTGCCAGTACAGGTCCTCAAGTGGGCGGGGAGCTGTTTTTT
>-|TRBV6-5|-|TRBJ1-2|14
CASSRGGNNYGYTF
TGTGCCAGCAGCCGGGGAGGGAATAACTATGGCTACACCTTC
>-|TRBV5-6|-|TRBJ1-1|13
CASSADTNTEAFF
TGTGCCAGCAGCGCAGACACGAACACTGAAGCTTTCTTT
>once|TRBV6-4|-|TRBJ1-6|14
CASSDSLRNSPLHF
TGTGCCAGCAGTGACTCTCTTCGGAATTCACCCCTCCACTTT
>-|TRBV30|-|TRBJ1-6|13
CAWRDRSNSPLHF
TGTGCCTGGAGAGACAGGAGCAATTCACCCCTCCACTTT
>-|TRBV5-4|TRBD2|TRBJ2-1|14
CASSFLAGINEQFF
TGTGCCAGCAGCTTTTTAGCGGGGATCAATGAGCAGTTCTTC
>-|TRBV5-1|-|TRBJ1-6|16
CASSLNTGSTNSPLHF
TGCGCCAGCAGCTTGAATACAGGGAGTACCAATTCACCCCTCCACTTT
>-|TRBV6-5|TRBD1|TRBJ1-5|14
CASSLTGVNQPQHF
TGTGCCAGCAGTTTAACAGGGGTCAATCAGCCCCAGCATTTT